This T cell receptor beta chain was sequenced during a study of molecular identifiers for immune sequencing clone quantification. Study results and limitations: More than 97% of effector molecules, versus under 1% of naive-cell molecules, belonged to clones above 20 RNA copies.

TCRdb reanalysed the PCR reads using MiXCR and keeps one entry per CDR3 protein. This sample has 460,000 or so distinct CDR3 sequences, with less than 30% found just once. CDR3 length: 13 residues. From germline, CDR1 is DFQATT and CDR2 SNEGSKA (reference sequence). V shed 4 bases, J shed 5 bases, and the junction held 4 bases outside the gene matches. This clonotype was seen a few times. What it binds is unknown. This TCR came from a human donor in good health. Some libraries in this study had Jurkat cell RNA spiked in. The chain joins TRBV20-1 to TRBJ2-2, with 7 bases aligning to TRBD1. Input material: naive CD8+ T cells from blood, with Jurkat cell RNA spiked in. The subset is: FACS-sorted CD8+CD4-CCR7+CD45RA+ naive T cells. The DNA of the CDR3 is TGCAGTGCTATGGACAGGTCGACCGGGGAGCTGTTTTTT. The encoded protein is CSAMDRSTGELFF.